This T cell receptor (beta chain) was captured by sequencing in a study of CD8+CD57+ T cells in acquired aplastic anemia (dated by TCRdb to the late 2010s). For the study in its entirety: DNA extracted from sorted CD4+ and CD8+ cells had a mean of approximately 3.3 ug, with a range of roughly 0.19 to 27.4 ug. General conclusions and limits of the study: CD8+ Simpson's diversity did not differ significantly between patients and healthy controls (P=0.060). Although 25 to 30 CD8+ CDR3 sequences were shared by patients and controls, these sequences appeared highly expressed in patients and within the immunodominant clones of patients.

The study deep-sequenced TCR repertoires of sorted CD4+ and CD8+ blood T cells from severe aplastic anemia patients and healthy subjects. Ficoll-Paque density gradient centrifugation was used to isolate peripheral blood mononuclear cells. Before DNA was extracted, CD4+ and CD8+ T cells were sorted using either FACS or magnetic beads. TCR beta VDJ combination and CDR3 sequence profiling used genomic DNA as the template. An Illumina HiSeq 2000 was used for TCR repertoire sequencing. In the authors' own workflow: Repertoires were assessed using TRBV/TRBJ rearrangement plots, CDR3 size and DJ length profiles, and Simpson's diversity index. The immunodominant clone was defined as the most abundant DNA sequence in deep sequencing data. CDR3 amino acid sequences were screened for sharing across subjects and compared with published repertoires and the VDJdb database. Using fastp trimming at Q25 and MiXCR clonotype assembly, TCRdb reanalyzed the public sequencing data and kept in-frame beta chains. Records with the same CDR3 protein are collapsed into one entry carrying the most frequent genes and DNA. These V and J calls rely on TCRdb rather than the paper's analysis. The sample contains about 270,000 distinct CDR3 sequences, around three fifths of them found a single time. The ten top clones hold less than 9.5% of the sample.

To note about this clonotype: Its antigen is currently not known. Relative to the germline gene, one junction end is altered; a read error may explain this.

CDR1 and CDR2 (LGHNA, YNFKEQ) derive from the germline V gene. Inclusive of the bounding cysteine and phenylalanine, the CDR3 is 15 residues long. The sequence is cut down to CDR3 DNA, 45 bases in frame from base 1. The sequenced material came from sorted CD4+, CD8+, or CD8+CD57+ T cells (not recorded which) from PBMCs. The TCR originated in a human donor with severe aplastic anemia or a healthy control (not recorded which). The V gene is TRBV4-2 and the J gene is TRBJ1-2; 8 bases in the junction line up with TRBD1. The nucleotide sequence reads as follows: TGTGCCGGCAGCCAAGGAGGACAGGGTTCGGGTGGCTACACCTTC. Its product reads: CAGSQGGQGSGGYTF.